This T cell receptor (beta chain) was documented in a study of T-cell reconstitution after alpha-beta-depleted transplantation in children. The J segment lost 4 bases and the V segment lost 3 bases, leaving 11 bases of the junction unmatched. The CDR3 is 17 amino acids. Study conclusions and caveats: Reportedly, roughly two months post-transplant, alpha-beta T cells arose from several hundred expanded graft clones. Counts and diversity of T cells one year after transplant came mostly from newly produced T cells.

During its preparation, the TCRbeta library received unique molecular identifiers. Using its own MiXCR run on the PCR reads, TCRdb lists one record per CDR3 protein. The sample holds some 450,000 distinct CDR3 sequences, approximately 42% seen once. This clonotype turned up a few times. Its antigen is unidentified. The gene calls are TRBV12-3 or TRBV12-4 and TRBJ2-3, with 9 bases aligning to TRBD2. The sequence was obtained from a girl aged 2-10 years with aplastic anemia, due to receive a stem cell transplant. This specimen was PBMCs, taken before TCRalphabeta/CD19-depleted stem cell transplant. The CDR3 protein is CASSFRAGGVSADTQYF. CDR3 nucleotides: TGTGCCAGCAGTTTTAGGGCGGGAGGGGTAAGCGCAGATACGCAGTATTTT.